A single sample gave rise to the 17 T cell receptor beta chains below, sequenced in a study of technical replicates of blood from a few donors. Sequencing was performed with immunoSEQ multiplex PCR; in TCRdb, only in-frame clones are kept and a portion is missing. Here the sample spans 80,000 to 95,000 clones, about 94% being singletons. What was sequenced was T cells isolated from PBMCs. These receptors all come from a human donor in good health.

For the CDR3, the DNA is TGCGCCAGCCGACAGGAAGCTGGAAACACCATATATTTT. Protein product: CASRQEAGNTIYF. The chain employs TRBV5-1 and TRBJ1-3, with D perhaps TRBD1 (6 bases). CDR1 is SGHRS and CDR2 is YFSETQ in the germline V gene. The CDR3 totals 13 residues. The V end lost 7 bases, the J end lost 2 bases, and 10 bases lay between the germline ends.

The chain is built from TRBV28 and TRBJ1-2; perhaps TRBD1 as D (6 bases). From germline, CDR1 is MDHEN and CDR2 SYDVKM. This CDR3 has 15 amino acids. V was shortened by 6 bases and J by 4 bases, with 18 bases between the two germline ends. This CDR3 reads CASSSIRTALYGYTF. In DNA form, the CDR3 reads TGTGCCAGCAGCTCTATACGGACAGCGCTCTATGGCTACACCTTC.

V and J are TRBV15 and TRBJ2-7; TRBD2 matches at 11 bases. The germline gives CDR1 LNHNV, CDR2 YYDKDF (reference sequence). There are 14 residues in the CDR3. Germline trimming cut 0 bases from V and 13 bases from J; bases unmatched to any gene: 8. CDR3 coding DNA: TGTGCCACCAGCAGAGATTCGGAAACTAGCGGGAGTTACTTC. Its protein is CATSRDSETSGSYF.

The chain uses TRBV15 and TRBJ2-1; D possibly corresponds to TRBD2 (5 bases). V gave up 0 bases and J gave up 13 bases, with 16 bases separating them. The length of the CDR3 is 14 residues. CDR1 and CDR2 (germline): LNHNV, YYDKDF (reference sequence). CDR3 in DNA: TGTGCCACCAGCAGAGATGAGGCTAGCTATCTTCAGTTCTTC. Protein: CATSRDEASYLQFF.

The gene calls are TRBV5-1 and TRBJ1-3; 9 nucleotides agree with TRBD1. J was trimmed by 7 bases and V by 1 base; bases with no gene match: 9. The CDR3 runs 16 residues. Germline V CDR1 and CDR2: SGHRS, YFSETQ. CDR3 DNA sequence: TGCGCCAGCAGCTTGAGCGGACAGGGGACTCGGAACACCATATATTTT. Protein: CASSLSGQGTRNTIYF.

This CDR3 is CASSLWAEGWRETQYF. The CDR3 DNA reads as TGTGCCAGCAGTTTATGGGCGGAGGGCTGGAGAGAGACCCAGTACTTC. The chain joins TRBV27 to TRBJ2-5, with D possibly being TRBD2 (6 bases). Germline V gives CDR1 MNHEY, CDR2 SMNVEV (reference sequence). The CDR3 has 16 residues. V dropped 1 base and J dropped 4 bases, with 16 bases sitting between them.

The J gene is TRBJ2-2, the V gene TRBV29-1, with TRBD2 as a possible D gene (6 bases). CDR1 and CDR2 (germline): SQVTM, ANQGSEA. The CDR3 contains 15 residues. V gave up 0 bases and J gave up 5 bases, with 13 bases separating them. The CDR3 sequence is CSVEDHLADTGELFF. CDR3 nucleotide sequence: TGCAGCGTTGAAGATCACTTAGCGGATACCGGGGAGCTGTTTTTT.

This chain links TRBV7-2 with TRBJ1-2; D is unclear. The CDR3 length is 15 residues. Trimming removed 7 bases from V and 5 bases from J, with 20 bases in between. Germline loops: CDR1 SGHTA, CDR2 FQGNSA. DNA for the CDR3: TGTGCCAGCATCCCCTTAGACGTCCGAGGTTATGGCTACACCTTC. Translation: CASIPLDVRGYGYTF.

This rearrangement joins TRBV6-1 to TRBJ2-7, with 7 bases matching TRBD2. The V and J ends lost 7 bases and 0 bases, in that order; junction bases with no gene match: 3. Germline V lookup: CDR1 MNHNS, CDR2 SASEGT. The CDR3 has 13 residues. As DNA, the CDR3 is TGTGCCAGCACGGCTAGCGGCTCCTACGAGCAGTACTTC. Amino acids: CASTASGSYEQYF.

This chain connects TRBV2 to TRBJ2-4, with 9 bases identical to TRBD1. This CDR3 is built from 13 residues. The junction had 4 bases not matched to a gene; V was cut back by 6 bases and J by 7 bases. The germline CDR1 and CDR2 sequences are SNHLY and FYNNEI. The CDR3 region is CASRGTGWNIQYF. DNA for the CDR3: TGTGCCAGCAGGGGGACAGGGTGGAACATTCAGTACTTC.

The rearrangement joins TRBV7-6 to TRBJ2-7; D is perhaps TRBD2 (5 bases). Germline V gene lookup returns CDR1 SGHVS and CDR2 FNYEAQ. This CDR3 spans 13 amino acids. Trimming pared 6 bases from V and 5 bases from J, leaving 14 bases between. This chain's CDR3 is CASSPSPGNEQYF. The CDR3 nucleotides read TGTGCCAGCAGTCCCTCTCCGGGGAACGAGCAGTACTTC.

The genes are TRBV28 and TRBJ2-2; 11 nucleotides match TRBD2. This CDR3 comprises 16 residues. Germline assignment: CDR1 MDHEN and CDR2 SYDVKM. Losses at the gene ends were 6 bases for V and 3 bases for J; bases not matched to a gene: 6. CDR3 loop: CASRKLTSGDTGELFF. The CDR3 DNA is TGTGCCAGCAGGAAATTGACTAGCGGGGACACCGGGGAGCTGTTTTTT.

DNA of the CDR3: TGTGCCAGCAGCAGCCAGGGAAGTGTGAATTCACCCCTCCACTTT. Translated: CASSSQGSVNSPLHF. V gene TRBV7-3 combines with J gene TRBJ1-6, with D possibly matching TRBD1 (5 bases). The CDR3 is 15 residues long. The germline V gene has CDR1 SGHTA and CDR2 FQGTGA. V dropped 5 bases and J dropped 7 bases, with 15 bases sitting between them.

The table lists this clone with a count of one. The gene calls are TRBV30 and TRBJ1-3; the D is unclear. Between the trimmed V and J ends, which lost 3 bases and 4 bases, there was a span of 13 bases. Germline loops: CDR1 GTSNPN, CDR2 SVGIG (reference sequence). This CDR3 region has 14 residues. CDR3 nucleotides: TGTGCCTGGAGCCCCGTGTTCCCCGGAAACACCATATATTTT. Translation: CAWSPVFPGNTIYF. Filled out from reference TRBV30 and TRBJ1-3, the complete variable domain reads SQTIHQWPATLVQPVGSPLSLECTVEGTSNPNLYWYRQAAGRGLQLLFYSVGIGQISSEVPQNLSASRPQDRQFILSSKKLLLSDSGFYLCAWSPVFPGNTIYFGEGSWLTVV.

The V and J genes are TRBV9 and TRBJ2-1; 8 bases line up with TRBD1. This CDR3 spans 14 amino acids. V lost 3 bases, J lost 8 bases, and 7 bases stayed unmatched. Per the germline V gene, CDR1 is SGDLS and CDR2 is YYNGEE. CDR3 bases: TGTGCCAGCAGCGCCCAGGACAGGGTCCATGAGCAGTTCTTC. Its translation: CASSAQDRVHEQFF.

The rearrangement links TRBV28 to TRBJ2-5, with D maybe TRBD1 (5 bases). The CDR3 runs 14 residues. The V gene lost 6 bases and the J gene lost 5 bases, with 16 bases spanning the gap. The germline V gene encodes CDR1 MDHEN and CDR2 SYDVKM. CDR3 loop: CASSLGRPGETQYF. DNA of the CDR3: TGTGCCAGCAGCCTGGGGCGTCCTGGGGAGACCCAGTACTTC.

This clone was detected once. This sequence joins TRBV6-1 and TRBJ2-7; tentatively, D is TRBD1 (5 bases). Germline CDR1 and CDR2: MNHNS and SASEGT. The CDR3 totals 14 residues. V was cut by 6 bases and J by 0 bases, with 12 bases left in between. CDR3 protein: CASRGDPSSYEQYF. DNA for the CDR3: TGTGCCAGCAGAGGGGATCCAAGCTCCTACGAGCAGTACTTC.